The rows below give T cell receptor beta chains drawn from one sample of a study of blood T cells in healthy people across ages. TCRdb re-analysed the 5' RACE reads in MiXCR, keeping a single row per CDR3 protein. The sample lists under 750,000 distinct CDR3 sequences, about 45% occurring once. Source material: blood. The receptors shown here come from a man at least 80 years old in good health. CDR3s include the opening cysteine and the closing phenylalanine or tryptophan. Fields, in order: D gene, V gene, clone size, J gene, CDR3 protein, CDR3 DNA. D genes are given only for firm matches. Clone size is given for some rows only: seen once, a few or many times, or a class if the clone is expanded.

.	TRBV20-1	.	TRBJ1-2	CSAVEGALRDGYTF	TGCAGTGCCGTGGAAGGGGCTCTCCGGGATGGCTACACCTTC
TRBD2	TRBV7-8	.	TRBJ2-3	CASSFPGGRGDTQYF	TGTGCCAGCAGCTTTCCGGGGGGGCGAGGAGATACGCAGTATTTT
TRBD2	TRBV7-3	.	TRBJ2-5	CASSRTSGGSETQYF	TGTGCCAGCAGCCGGACTAGCGGGGGTTCCGAGACCCAGTACTTC
.	TRBV10-3	.	TRBJ2-7	CAISAQGYEQYF	TGTGCCATCAGTGCACAGGGCTACGAGCAGTACTTC
.	TRBV5-5	.	TRBJ2-7	CASSVTTGSYEQYF	TGTGCCAGCAGCGTCACGACGGGGTCCTACGAGCAGTACTTC
.	TRBV5-1	.	TRBJ1-2	CASSWTRGAGYTF	TGCGCCAGCAGCTGGACAAGGGGCGCTGGCTACACCTTC
TRBD1	TRBV7-3	.	TRBJ1-1	CASSLKKGANTEAFF	TGTGCCAGCAGCTTAAAAAAGGGGGCGAACACTGAAGCTTTCTTT
TRBD1	TRBV6-6	many	TRBJ2-7	CASNGQASYEQYF	TGTGCCAGCAATGGACAGGCTTCCTACGAGCAGTACTTC
.	TRBV9	.	TRBJ2-3	CASSVGGSVSTDTQYF	TGTGCCAGCAGCGTAGGTGGCAGTGTGAGCACAGATACGCAGTATTTT
TRBD1	TRBV24-1	.	TRBJ2-1	CATSDSRGLNEQFF	TGTGCCACCAGTGATTCGAGGGGGCTCAATGAGCAGTTCTTC
.	TRBV25-1	.	TRBJ2-1	CATTGSSYNEQFF	TGTGCCACTACAGGTTCCTCCTACAATGAGCAGTTCTTC
.	TRBV20-1	once	TRBJ2-2	CSASSSGTIGIGELFF	TGCAGTGCTAGCTCATCCGGGACCATAGGGATCGGGGAGCTGTTTTTT
TRBD2	TRBV7-2	.	TRBJ2-5	CASSFEGTREQYF	TGTGCCAGCAGCTTCGAGGGGACTAGAGAGCAGTACTTC
.	TRBV10-3	.	TRBJ2-1	CAIGAGHTPTEQFF	TGTGCCATCGGCGCCGGCCATACCCCTACAGAGCAGTTCTTC
TRBD1	TRBV7-3	.	TRBJ2-7	CASSSTGTDAYEQYF	TGTGCCAGCAGCTCTACCGGGACAGATGCCTACGAGCAGTACTTC
TRBD2	TRBV12-3/TRBV12-4	.	TRBJ2-1	CASSNGRGEQFF	TGTGCCAGCAGTAACGGGAGGGGTGAGCAGTTCTTC
TRBD1	TRBV5-1	.	TRBJ2-4	CASSSWFFGTGDLRRAKNIQYF	TGCGCCAGCAGCTCATGGTTTTTCGGGACAGGGGACCTAAGGAGAGCCAAAAACATTCAGTACTTC
.	TRBV7-2	.	TRBJ2-4	CASSLGQGLRKNIQYF	TGTGCCAGCAGCTTAGGCCAGGGACTGAGGAAAAACATTCAGTACTTC
.	TRBV7-9	few	TRBJ2-5	CASSLVEVGGETQYF	TGTGCCAGCAGCTTAGTTGAGGTAGGAGGAGAGACCCAGTACTTC
.	TRBV7-9	.	TRBJ2-7	CASTFRQSYEQYF	TGTGCCAGCACCTTTAGACAGTCCTACGAGCAGTACTTC
.	TRBV7-7	few	TRBJ2-1	CASSLSLIEGNEQFF	TGTGCTAGCAGCTTATCCCTGATAGAGGGCAATGAGCAGTTCTTC
TRBD2	TRBV20-1	.	TRBJ2-7	CSAVSGVLTYEQYF	TGCAGTGCCGTTAGCGGGGTTCTTACCTACGAGCAGTACTTC
.	TRBV10-3	.	TRBJ2-7	CAISDGPPEQYF	TGTGCCATCAGCGATGGACCTCCCGAGCAGTACTTC
TRBD1	TRBV6-2/TRBV6-3	.	TRBJ2-6	CASSSIPGQGVSGADVLTF	TGTGCCAGCAGTTCAATTCCCGGACAGGGGGTATCTGGGGCCGACGTCCTGACTTTC
.	TRBV6-5	many	TRBJ1-5	CASSYPTSQGRSNQPQHF	TGTGCCAGCAGTTACCCTACTTCGCAGGGTCGAAGCAATCAGCCCCAGCATTTT
TRBD1	TRBV5-5	few	TRBJ1-2	CASSTRTGGYTF	TGTGCCAGCAGCACCCGGACAGGCGGCTACACCTTC
.	TRBV4-1	.	TRBJ2-3	CASSQIPGYTDTQYF	TGCGCCAGCAGCCAAATACCAGGATACACAGATACGCAGTATTTT
.	TRBV6-2/TRBV6-3	.	TRBJ2-7	CASSLPSEQYF	TGTGCCAGCAGTCTCCCCAGCGAGCAGTACTTC
.	TRBV12-3/TRBV12-4	.	TRBJ1-1	CASSFWENTEAFF	TGTGCCAGCAGTTTCTGGGAGAACACTGAAGCTTTCTTT
.	TRBV28	.	TRBJ2-5	CASSTQQGPGMTQYF	TGTGCCAGCAGTACCCAACAGGGCCCGGGGATGACCCAGTACTTC
.	TRBV20-1	.	TRBJ2-1	CSASRAGPYNEQFF	TGCAGTGCTAGTCGGGCTGGGCCCTACAATGAGCAGTTCTTC
.	TRBV5-1	few	TRBJ2-5	CASSLEVPLETQYF	TGCGCCAGCAGCTTGGAAGTCCCCTTGGAGACCCAGTACTTC
.	TRBV7-2	.	TRBJ2-7	CASSLVPGTYSYEQYF	TGTGCCAGCAGCTTAGTTCCAGGGACCTACTCCTACGAGCAGTACTTC
TRBD2	TRBV7-2	.	TRBJ2-1	CASSLDRALGGTQFF	TGTGCCAGCAGCTTAGATAGGGCTCTCGGGGGGACCCAGTTCTTC
.	TRBV9	.	TRBJ2-7	CASSVGVLANEQYF	TGTGCCAGCAGCGTAGGAGTTTTGGCAAACGAGCAGTACTTC
.	TRBV15	.	TRBJ1-4	CATSRDHGGFFNEKLFF	TGTGCCACCAGCAGAGATCATGGAGGATTTTTTAATGAAAAACTGTTTTTT
TRBD2	TRBV5-1	.	TRBJ2-3	CASSAGTSGRVDTQYF	TGCGCCAGCAGCGCGGGGACTAGCGGGAGAGTAGATACGCAGTATTTT
.	TRBV2	.	TRBJ2-6	CASSDINPANVLTF	TGTGCCAGCAGTGATATCAACCCGGCCAACGTCCTGACTTTC
TRBD2	TRBV20-1	.	TRBJ2-5	CSALLAGVGETQYF	TGCAGTGCTCTCCTAGCGGGAGTGGGAGAGACCCAGTACTTC
.	TRBV7-3	once	TRBJ1-2	CASSPTWRPGVYGYTF	TGTGCCAGCAGCCCAACCTGGCGGCCAGGGGTCTATGGCTACACCTTC
TRBD1	TRBV28	few	TRBJ2-6	CASSLGTGGSGANVLTF	TGTGCCAGCAGTTTAGGGACAGGGGGTTCTGGGGCCAACGTCCTGACTTTC
TRBD2	TRBV18	.	TRBJ2-5	CASSPGGTSGVQETQYF	TGTGCCAGCTCACCCGGAGGGACTAGCGGGGTTCAAGAGACCCAGTACTTC
.	TRBV6-1	.	TRBJ2-1	CASRGRGTYNEQFF	TGTGCCAGCAGGGGCAGGGGGACTTACAATGAGCAGTTCTTC
TRBD2	TRBV6-5	.	TRBJ2-1	CACGREGNSYNEQFF	TGTGCCTGCGGGCGGGAGGGTAACTCCTACAATGAGCAGTTCTTC
.	TRBV20-1	few	TRBJ2-5	CSASGRGRPGETQYF	TGCAGTGCTAGTGGTAGGGGACGCCCCGGGGAGACCCAGTACTTC
.	TRBV21-1	.	TRBJ1-2	CASPGPWGYGYTF	TGTGCCAGCCCCGGGCCCTGGGGGTATGGCTACACCTTC
.	TRBV4-1	few	TRBJ2-5	CASSQEEGETQYF	TGCGCCAGCAGCCAAGAAGAGGGGGAGACCCAGTACTTC
.	TRBV5-1	.	TRBJ2-7	CASSLAGFLGEQYF	TGTGCCAGCAGCTTGGCAGGGTTTTTGGGCGAGCAGTACTTC
.	TRBV3-1	.	TRBJ2-5	CASSGTPPETQYF	TGTGCCAGCAGCGGGACCCCACCGGAGACCCAGTACTTC
.	TRBV7-9	.	TRBJ1-2	CASSLPGRTGYYGYTF	TGTGCCAGCAGCTTACCTGGTCGGACGGGCTACTATGGCTACACCTTC
TRBD1	TRBV2	many	TRBJ1-2	CASSEEGTGLKGYTF	TGTGCCAGCAGTGAAGAGGGGACAGGGCTTAAGGGCTACACCTTC
.	TRBV14	.	TRBJ2-7	CASSQARGTYEQYF	TGTGCCAGCAGCCAAGCCAGGGGTACCTACGAGCAGTACTTC
.	TRBV20-1	.	TRBJ2-1	CSGLRDPYNEQFF	TGCAGTGGATTGCGGGACCCGTACAATGAGCAGTTCTTC
TRBD2	TRBV7-2	once	TRBJ2-1	CASSTWTSGTVGNEQFF	TGTGCCAGCAGCACCTGGACTAGCGGGACCGTCGGCAATGAGCAGTTCTTC
.	TRBV20-1	.	TRBJ2-7	CRPLPGGGAPYEQYF	TGCAGACCCCTCCCTGGGGGAGGTGCCCCCTACGAGCAGTACTTC
.	TRBV7-9	few	TRBJ1-2	CASSLLGSFDNYTF	TGTGCCAGCAGCTTATTAGGGTCTTTCGACAACTACACCTTC
TRBD1	TRBV12-3/TRBV12-4	.	TRBJ2-7	CASSRQGPSYEQYF	TGTGCCAGCAGCCGACAGGGGCCTTCCTACGAGCAGTACTTC
TRBD1	TRBV7-9	few	TRBJ1-1	CASSFGETGVKAFF	TGTGCCAGCAGCTTCGGCGAGACAGGGGTTAAAGCTTTCTTT
.	TRBV7-2	.	TRBJ1-2	CASSLGGDYYGYTF	TGTGCCAGCAGCTTAGGGGGGGACTACTATGGCTACACCTTC